A selection of T cell receptor beta chains follows, all from one sample in a study of blood T cell repertoires in COVID-19. TCRdb keeps only in-frame clones here, not all; method: immunoSEQ multiplex PCR. The sample yields about 260,000 clones, 88% seen once. Sequences were obtained from PBMCs or T cells enriched from blood (not recorded which). Source of these receptors: a woman between 45 and 65 years old who had recovered from COVID-19. CDR3s include the opening cysteine and the closing phenylalanine or tryptophan. D genes are given only for firm matches. Size is omitted from some rows. Given values are once, few, many or a class for expanded clones.

length	D	V	size	J	DNA	CDR3
15	TRBD1	TRBV5-1	-	TRBJ2-7	TGCGCCAGCAGCCTGGACAGGGGGGTCTCCTACGAGCAGTACTTC	CASSLDRGVSYEQYF
17	TRBD1	TRBV5-1	-	TRBJ1-1	TGCGCCAGCAGCCTCCGGGACAGGGGGAATTGGAACACTGAAGCTTTCTTT	CASSLRDRGNWNTEAFF
16	-	TRBV28	-	TRBJ1-6	TGTGCCAGCAGCCAAAGGACAGTCGGAGGTAATTCACCCCTCCACTTT	CASSQRTVGGNSPLHF
14	-	TRBV29-1	-	TRBJ2-7	TGCAGCGCCCACGGGACGGGAGAGGGCTACGAGCAGTACTTC	CSAHGTGEGYEQYF
11	-	TRBV19	-	TRBJ1-1	TGTGCCAGCCGGGAGAATATTGAAGCTTTCTTT	CASRENIEAFF
15	TRBD1	TRBV28	-	TRBJ1-2	TGTGCCAGCAGTTTTCGAACACAGGGGTTAGGTGGCTACACCTTC	CASSFRTQGLGGYTF
16	TRBD2	TRBV5-1	-	TRBJ2-1	TGCGCCAGCAGCTTGGGGACTAGCGGGAGAGGAAATGAGCAGTTCTTC	CASSLGTSGRGNEQFF
16	TRBD2	TRBV4-1	-	TRBJ2-3	TGCGCCAGCAGCGCGCTAGCGGTGCCAGCCTCAGGTACGCAGTATTTT	CASSALAVPASGTQYF
17	TRBD1	TRBV7-9	-	TRBJ1-3	TGTGCCAGCAGCCCTAGGGACAGGGCAAGCTCTGGAAACACCATATATTTT	CASSPRDRASSGNTIYF
14	-	TRBV2	-	TRBJ1-5	TGTGCCAGCAGTGACAGGGGAAAAGGTCAGCCCCAGCATTTT	CASSDRGKGQPQHF
14	TRBD1	TRBV28	-	TRBJ2-1	TGTGCCAGCTCTCGCGGACAGGGGGATCGTGAGCAGTTCTTC	CASSRGQGDREQFF
14	TRBD1	TRBV6-4	-	TRBJ1-2	TGTGCCAGCAGTAAGGACAGGGGCAACTATGGCTACACCTTC	CASSKDRGNYGYTF
14	TRBD2	TRBV30	-	TRBJ2-3	TGTGCCTGGAGTGTACGCCTAGCGGCAGATACGCAGTATTTT	CAWSVRLAADTQYF
13	-	TRBV11-3	-	TRBJ2-2	TGTGCCAGCAGCACTCTTAACACCGGGGAGCTGTTTTTT	CASSTLNTGELFF
14	TRBD2	TRBV11-2	-	TRBJ2-7	TGTGCCAGCAGCTCGACTAGCGGAGTATACGAGCAGTACTTC	CASSSTSGVYEQYF
14	-	TRBV29-1	-	TRBJ1-2	TGCAGCGTTGAAGATGAGAACAGGGCCTATGGCTACACCTTC	CSVEDENRAYGYTF
16	TRBD2	TRBV9	-	TRBJ2-7	TGTGCCAGCAGCCCCACCCTACTAGCGGGAGCCTACGAGCAGTACTTC	CASSPTLLAGAYEQYF
13	-	TRBV27	-	TRBJ1-4	TGTGCCAGCAGTTTGACAGAAAATGAAAAACTGTTTTTT	CASSLTENEKLFF
15	-	TRBV19	-	TRBJ1-6	TGTGCCAGTAGTGAGTCAGGGCACCTGAATTCACCCCTCCACTTT	CASSESGHLNSPLHF
12	-	TRBV12-3/TRBV12-4	-	TRBJ1-2	TGTGCCAGCAACGAACGAGGGTATGGCTACACCTTC	CASNERGYGYTF
14	-	TRBV24-1	-	TRBJ1-5	TGTGCCACCAGGGGGGGGCAAAGCAATCAGCCCCAGCATTTT	CATRGGQSNQPQHF
16	TRBD1	TRBV28	-	TRBJ2-2	TGTGCCAGCAGTTCCTCCGGGACAGGCGAACACCGGGGAGCTTTTTTT	CASSSSGTGEHRGAFF
13	-	TRBV7-2	once	TRBJ2-1	TGTGCCAGCGAGGAGGACGGGTACAATGAGCAGTTCTTC	CASEEDGYNEQFF
16	TRBD1	TRBV18	-	TRBJ1-3	TGTGCCAGCTCACCCGGACAGGCCGCCTCTGGAAACACCATATATTTT	CASSPGQAASGNTIYF